The source of this TCR beta chain is a study of blood T cell repertoires in COVID-19. The protocol was immunoSEQ multiplex PCR, while the TCRdb copy is restricted to in-frame clones and leaves out a portion. The repertoire includes under 200,000 clones, roughly 87% of them detected once, and roughly 11% sits in the top ten. The CDR3 totals 15 residues. Germline loops: CDR1 SGHRS, CDR2 YFSETQ. V shed 2 bases and J 6 bases; nucleotides not matched to a gene: 7. Donors in Cohort 3 counted as recovered after two negative PCRs, clearance, or symptom resolution. The specimen was PBMCs or T cells enriched from blood (not recorded which). This clonotype was obtained from a man aged 50 to 60 who had recovered from COVID-19. The chain uses TRBV5-1 and TRBJ1-4; TRBD1 aligns across 7 bases. The chain's CDR3 is CASSLTGTEDEKLFF. CDR3 nucleotide sequence: TGCGCCAGCAGCTTAACCGGGACAGAGGATGAAAAACTGTTTTTT.